This T cell receptor (beta chain) was identified during a study of T-cell reconstitution after alpha-beta-depleted transplantation in children. This clonotype was detected only a few times. Trimming cost V 1 base and J 3 bases, with 13 bases left between them. This CDR3 spans 15 amino acids. Germline values: CDR1 SEHNR, CDR2 FQNEAQ (reference sequence). Unique molecular identifiers tagged the TCRbeta library. TCRdb processed the PCR reads anew with MiXCR; each CDR3 protein has one entry. This sample has over 300,000 distinct CDR3 sequences, with about 9.4% found just once. J is TRBJ2-7 and V is TRBV7-9, with D perhaps assigned TRBD1 or TRBD2 (6 bases each). The clonotype was recovered from a human donor who donated a stem cell graft to a child with acute lymphoblastic leukemia. The sequences come from PBMCs from the stem cell graft donor, collected from the stem cell graft. This chain's CDR3 is CASSLGGAVIYEQYF. The CDR3 nucleotides are TGTGCCAGCAGCTTAGGGGGGGCGGTAATCTACGAGCAGTACTTC.